This T cell receptor beta chain derives from a study of T cell responses to AZD1222 COVID-19 vaccine. Unmatched junction bases numbered 10, after V lost 5 bases and J lost 3 bases. The CDR3 is made up of 16 amino acids. Germline assignment: CDR1 SGHTA and CDR2 FQGNSA. TCRdb's copy holds only in-frame clones and misses some; the assay was immunoSEQ multiplex PCR. Of about 120,000 clones in the sample, about 86% were seen once. This clonotype was obtained from an adult in good health. V is TRBV7-2 and J is TRBJ1-1; 9 bases match TRBD1. The sequencing used peripheral blood, collected on day 0 of AZD1222 vaccination. The CDR3 loop reads CASSRGDRVGDTEAFF. The CDR3 region has the DNA TGTGCCAGCAGCCGTGGGGACAGGGTAGGGGACACTGAAGCTTTCTTT.